Below, 6 T cell receptor beta chains from the same sample are listed, as sequenced in a study of control samples from healthy donors and cancer patients. The method was immunoSEQ multiplex PCR; TCRdb's version includes in-frame clones alone and lacks a portion of them. The top ten hold less than 0.65% of the sample, which has approximately 120,000 clones, approximately 92% seen once. Material: PBMCs. The receptors were gathered from a man older than 75 with head and neck cancer.

V usage is TRBV10-3 and J usage is TRBJ2-7; D is unresolved. Trimming stripped 3 bases from V and 3 bases from J, with 18 bases between. This CDR3 spans 16 amino acids. Germline V CDR1 and CDR2: ENHRY, SYGVKD. This chain's CDR3 is CAISDSIVGNGYEQYF. The CDR3 region has the DNA TGTGCCATCAGTGACTCGATCGTCGGTAACGGCTACGAGCAGTACTTC.

The J gene is TRBJ1-2, the V gene TRBV19, with a weak D call TRBD1 (6 bases). Looked up from germline, CDR1 is LNHDA and CDR2 is SQIVND (reference sequence). Trimming took 7 bases from V and 5 from J, leaving 14 bases between them. CDR3 length: 13 amino acids. CDR3 region: CASTPAGAYGYTF. In DNA form, the CDR3 reads TGTGCCAGTACCCCGGCAGGGGCATATGGCTACACCTTC.

The rearrangement links TRBV3-1 (or the pseudogene TRBV3-2) to TRBJ2-5; 10 bases align to TRBD2. This CDR3 contains 16 residues. Germline V gene lookup returns CDR1 LGHDT and CDR2 YNNKEL (reference sequence). Trimming removed 2 bases from V and 4 bases from J; junction bases left unmatched: 7. CDR3: CASSQNSGGSGETQYF. In DNA form, the CDR3 reads TGTGCCAGCAGCCAAAATAGCGGGGGGAGCGGAGAGACCCAGTACTTC.

The V call is TRBV19, the J call TRBJ1-2; TRBD1 is a possible D gene (5 bases). The germline V and J ends were trimmed by 5 bases and 7 bases, with 14 bases remaining between them. This CDR3 is built from 13 residues. Germline CDR1 is LNHDA and CDR2 is SQIVND (reference sequence). As DNA, the CDR3 is TGTGCCAGTAGTCGGGGGGGAATTGGTGGCTACACCTTC. Amino acids: CASSRGGIGGYTF. The full variable domain, completed using reference TRBV19 and TRBJ1-2, is DGGITQSPKYLFRKEGQNVTLSCEQNLNHDAMYWYRQDPGQGLRLIYYSQIVNDFQKGDIAEGYSVSREKKESFPLTVTSAQKNPTAFYLCASSRGGIGGYTFGSGTRLTVV.

The V and J genes are TRBV27 and TRBJ1-6; the match to TRBD1 covers 8 bases. The junction had 10 bases not matched to a gene; V was cut back by 3 bases and J by 9 bases. Germline CDR1 reads MNHEY; CDR2 reads SMNVEV (reference sequence). The CDR3 is 16 amino acids. The CDR3 DNA reads TGTGCCAGCAGTTTTAGGGGACAGGAATCTGCTTCACCCCTCCACTTT. It yields the protein CASSFRGQESASPLHF.

The chain has TRBV9 and TRBJ2-3; D may match TRBD1 or TRBD2 (5 bases each). Between the trimmed V and J ends, which lost 3 bases and 2 bases, there was a span of 10 bases. CDR1 SGDLS and CDR2 YYNGEE come from the germline V gene. The CDR3 extends over 14 amino acids. For the CDR3, the DNA is TGTGCCAGCAGCGCGGGGCTATCCACAGATACGCAGTATTTT. It codes for CASSAGLSTDTQYF.